This TCR beta chain originates from a study of blood T cell repertoires in COVID-19. Per the germline V gene, CDR1 is SGDLS and CDR2 is YYNGEE. This CDR3 is built from 14 residues. Germline trimming cut 4 bases from V and 4 bases from J; bases unmatched to any gene: 7. Produced via immunoSEQ multiplex PCR; TCRdb's table is partial and in-frame only. The sample yields under 150,000 clones, 84% seen once. Participant ages covered about 18 to 100 years across around 25 US areas. People in the exposed group encountered a COVID-19 case within 2 weeks before entering the study. The sequenced sample consisted of PBMCs or T cells enriched from blood (not recorded which). The chain joins TRBV9 to TRBJ1-1; 7 nucleotides line up with TRBD1. The sequence was obtained from a woman aged 50 to 65 who had been exposed to COVID-19. CDR3 DNA sequence: TGTGCCAGCAGCCATACAGGGGTGATCACTGAAGCTTTCTTT. Amino acid sequence: CASSHTGVITEAFF.